The rows below give T cell receptor beta chains drawn from one sample of a study of blood T cell repertoires in COVID-19. Profiling relied on immunoSEQ multiplex PCR, and the TCRdb table lists in-frame clones only, not all of them. The data hold under 250,000 clones, with roughly 89% observed a single time. The sequencing input was PBMCs or T cells enriched from blood (not recorded which). The receptors derive from a woman aged 25-40 years with acute COVID-19. Both conserved end residues are part of each CDR3. D genes are given only for firm matches. The size of a clone is reported for some rows only, either as once, few or many, or as a class for expanded clones.

abundance	v_gene	j_gene	d_gene	CDR3nt	CDR3aa
-	TRBV7-2	TRBJ2-3	TRBD2	TGTGCCAGCAGCTTACCGGGACTACCTAGCACAGATACGCAGTATTTT	CASSLPGLPSTDTQYF
few	TRBV7-9	TRBJ1-5	TRBD1	TGTGCCAGCAGCTCGGACAGGGGGCTCCTTCAGCCCCAGCATTTT	CASSSDRGLLQPQHF
-	TRBV4-3	TRBJ2-7	-	TGCGCCAGCAGCCAAGGGAATAGGGGCGAGCAGTACTTC	CASSQGNRGEQYF
-	TRBV12-3/TRBV12-4	TRBJ2-7	TRBD1	TGTGCCAGCAGGAGGACAGGATCCGAGCAGTACTTC	CASRRTGSEQYF
-	TRBV3-1/TRBV3-2	TRBJ1-5	TRBD1	TGTGCCAGCAGCCACGAGGGACAGAATCAGCCCCAGCATTTT	CASSHEGQNQPQHF
once	TRBV12-5	TRBJ1-2	TRBD1	TGTGCTAGTGGCAGGGACAGTAACTATGGCTACACCTTC	CASGRDSNYGYTF
-	TRBV27	TRBJ1-6	-	TGTGCCAGCAGTTTAAGGGGGTATAATTCACCCCTCCACTTT	CASSLRGYNSPLHF
-	TRBV27	TRBJ1-1	TRBD1	TGTGCCAGCAGTTTAAGACAGGGTGGAACTGAAGCTTTCTTT	CASSLRQGGTEAFF
-	TRBV5-1	TRBJ1-2	TRBD1	TGCGCCAGCAGCTTGGCGGGACAGGGGGCTTTAGGGAGTGGCTACACCTTC	CASSLAGQGALGSGYTF
-	TRBV5-1	TRBJ1-6	TRBD1	TGCGCCAGCAGCTTGGAAGGGACAGCCTATTCACCCCTCCACTTT	CASSLEGTAYSPLHF
-	TRBV19	TRBJ1-1	TRBD1	TGTGCCACCAAGACAGGGGCCTATGAAGCTTTCTTT	CATKTGAYEAFF
once	TRBV7-2	TRBJ2-2	TRBD1	TGTGCCAGCAGCACGGACAGGGTGGAGCTGTTTTTT	CASSTDRVELFF
few	TRBV7-2	TRBJ1-6	TRBD1	TGTGCCAGCAGCCTCCGGGACAGCAATTCACCCCTCCACTTT	CASSLRDSNSPLHF
-	TRBV5-1	TRBJ2-1	-	TGCGCCAGCAGCTTGGGAGGGGGGGCTCGCGATGAGCAGTTCTTC	CASSLGGGARDEQFF
-	TRBV4-3	TRBJ1-2	TRBD1	TGCGCCAGCAGCCAAGCAGACAGGGATCGGTATGGCTACACCTTC	CASSQADRDRYGYTF
-	TRBV6-5	TRBJ1-1	TRBD1	TGTGCCAGCAGTCCAGGGACAGTGAACACTGAAGCTTTCTTT	CASSPGTVNTEAFF
once	TRBV4-1	TRBJ1-1	-	TGCGCCAGCAGCCAAGTAAAAAGAGGAGGGCGCGTCTCCACTGAAGCTTTCTTT	CASSQVKRGGRVSTEAFF
-	TRBV11-2	TRBJ1-2	TRBD1	TGTGCCAGCAGCCCACACGGGACAGCATATGGCTACACCTTC	CASSPHGTAYGYTF
-	TRBV2	TRBJ2-5	TRBD2	TGTGCCAGCACTAAGCGACTAGCAGTCCAAGAGACCCAGTACTTC	CASTKRLAVQETQYF
-	TRBV4-3	TRBJ1-2	TRBD1	TGCGCCAGCAGCCAAGATCAGGGGACAGGGGGCGCAGGTGGCTACACCTTC	CASSQDQGTGGAGGYTF
-	TRBV7-8	TRBJ1-2	-	TGTGCCAGCATCCCCCTAGGACGGACTTTACCTAACTATGGCTACACCTTC	CASIPLGRTLPNYGYTF
-	TRBV12-5	TRBJ1-5	-	TGTGCTAGTGGTTTGGTGGGGGCGAATCAGCCCCAGCATTTT	CASGLVGANQPQHF